This TCR beta chain was documented in a study of siplizumab effects on memory and regulatory T cells. The CDR3 loop spans 12 amino acids. The germline gives CDR1 MDHEN, CDR2 SYDVKM. Trimming cost V 3 bases and J 5 bases, with 2 bases left between them. Using immunoSEQ multiplex PCR, the repertoire was profiled, and TCRdb retains in-frame clones only, with some absent. The sample comprises more than 60,000 clones, just over 95% of which are singletons, and 0.095% rests with the top ten. The chain recombines TRBV28 with TRBJ2-6; D ambiguous. What was sequenced was naive CD8+ T cells sorted from blood. The source is a human donor in good health. CDR3: CASSFWANVLTF. In DNA, the CDR3 is TGTGCCAGCAGTTTTTGGGCCAACGTCCTGACTTTC.